The 26 T cell receptor beta chains in this list originate from one sample, sequenced in a study of shared clonotypes between healthy human individuals. Libraries were prepared by immunoSEQ multiplex PCR; TCRdb keeps only in-frame clonotypes and omits some of them. The sample gives approximately 510,000 clones, 79% of which show up once; 13% is in the top ten. The specimen sequenced was PBMCs. The receptors stem from a woman aged 40 to 50 in good health. Some clones in this sample may be carry-over from other donors' samples.

The gene calls are TRBV28 and TRBJ1-4, with D tentatively TRBD1 (5 bases). V was cut by 10 bases and J by 6 bases, with 9 bases left in between. The germline V gene encodes CDR1 MDHEN and CDR2 SYDVKM. The CDR3 is made up of 11 amino acids. CDR3 protein: CATRTYEKLFF. In DNA, the CDR3 is TGTGCCACACGGACATATGAAAAACTGTTTTTT.

The genes are TRBV5-1 and TRBJ2-5; TRBD2 aligns across 10 bases. V trimming: 0 bases; J trimming: 2 bases; junction bases outside the gene matches: 7. The CDR3 covers 17 residues. The germline CDR1 and CDR2 sequences are SGHRS and YFSETQ. The CDR3 loop reads CASSLGPGLAVQETQYF. The CDR3, as DNA: TGCGCCAGCAGCTTGGGGCCCGGACTAGCGGTACAAGAGACCCAGTACTTC.

This clone came up many times. The rearrangement uses TRBV6-1 and TRBJ2-6; D remains unclear. Germline CDR1 and CDR2: MNHNS and SASEGT. The CDR3 is 13 residues long. Trimming pared 5 bases from V and 2 bases from J, leaving 4 bases between. DNA for the CDR3: TGTGCCAGCAGTCCCCCTGGGGCCAACGTCCTGACTTTC. Translated, it gives CASSPPGANVLTF.

V gene TRBV9 combines with J gene TRBJ2-7; D might be TRBD2 (5 bases). The CDR3 sequence is 15 residues long. Germline values: CDR1 SGDLS, CDR2 YYNGEE. Trimming removed 3 bases from V and 5 bases from J, with 18 bases in between. CDR3 residues: CASSAAELPFNEQYF. The DNA for the CDR3 is TGTGCCAGCAGCGCAGCGGAACTACCTTTCAACGAGCAGTACTTC.

J is TRBJ2-3 and V is TRBV18, with unresolved D. CDR3 length: 14 amino acids. The V gene lost 3 bases and the J gene lost 2 bases, with 9 bases spanning the gap. Germline values: CDR1 KGHSH, CDR2 LQKENI. The CDR3 is CASSPSTNTDTQYF. DNA for the CDR3: TGTGCCAGCTCACCCAGCACCAACACAGATACGCAGTATTTT. The complete variable domain, with remaining parts taken from reference TRBV18 and TRBJ2-3, reads NAGVMQNPRHLVRRRGQEARLRCSPMKGHSHVYWYRQLPEEGLKFMVYLQKENIIDESGMPKERFSAEFPKEGPSILRIQQVVRGDSAAYFCASSPSTNTDTQYFGPGTRLTVL.

The chain links TRBV5-1 to TRBJ2-2; 8 nucleotides match TRBD1. CDR3 length: 14 residues. The germline CDR1 and CDR2 sequences are SGHRS and YFSETQ. The trim removed 0 bases at V and 9 bases at J, leaving 4 bases unmatched. CDR3 in DNA: TGCGCCAGCAGCTTGGGGACAGGGTTCCGGGAGCTGTTTTTT. This sequence encodes CASSLGTGFRELFF.

Only a few counts were recorded for this clone. The rearrangement joins TRBV11-2 to TRBJ1-6; possibly TRBD1 for D (5 bases). With 2 bases removed from V and 10 bases from J, the gap between germline ends came to 12 bases. The CDR3 runs 14 residues. Per germline, CDR1 SGHAT and CDR2 FQNNGV. This CDR3 reads CASSLTGPSSPLHF. Written as DNA, the CDR3 is TGTGCCAGCAGCTTAACGGGGCCCTCGTCACCCCTCCACTTT.

V gene TRBV28 combines with J gene TRBJ1-4; D is uncertain. This CDR3 comprises 14 residues. Trimming removed 8 bases from V and 2 bases from J, with 12 bases in between. CDR1 MDHEN and CDR2 SYDVKM come from the germline V gene. The CDR3 sequence: CASAGWTTNEKLFF. CDR3 in DNA: TGTGCCAGCGCTGGGTGGACGACTAATGAAAAACTGTTTTTT.

This clone was detected once. V usage is TRBV7-2 and J usage is TRBJ2-3, with 10 bases that match TRBD2. Trimming removed 2 bases from V and 4 bases from J; junction bases left unmatched: 6. Germline V lookup: CDR1 SGHTA, CDR2 FQGNSA. CDR3 length equals 16 residues. The CDR3 nucleotides read TGTGCCAGCAGCTTACGGACTAGCGGCTGGGCAGATACGCAGTATTTT. Translated: CASSLRTSGWADTQYF. The whole variable domain, remainder taken from reference TRBV7-2 and TRBJ2-3, is GAGVSQSPSNKVTEKGKDVELRCDPISGHTALYWYRQSLGQGLEFLIYFQGNSAPDKSGLPSDRFSAERTGGSVSTLTIQRTQQEDSAVYLCASSLRTSGWADTQYFGPGTRLTVL.

The chain uses TRBV2 and TRBJ2-1; D is uncertain. The CDR3 is 14 residues long. The V and J ends lost 4 bases and 4 bases respectively, with 11 bases between them. Germline V gene lookup returns CDR1 SNHLY and CDR2 FYNNEI. CDR3 nucleotides: TGTGCCAGCAGTGTGAATTGGCTTTACAATGAGCAGTTCTTC. Its translation: CASSVNWLYNEQFF.

The chain is built from TRBV11-2 and TRBJ2-5; TRBD2 agrees at 12 bases. Per the germline V gene, CDR1 is SGHAT and CDR2 is FQNNGV. With 8 bases clipped from V and 4 bases from J, the junction kept 8 bases outside the gene matches. The CDR3 consists of 15 residues. As DNA, the CDR3 is TGTGCCAGCGAGCCTAGCGGGAGGGGGGGAGAGACCCAGTACTTC. This codes for CASEPSGRGGETQYF.

This CDR3 reads CASSHRLDTEAFF. In DNA, the CDR3 is TGCGCCAGCAGTCACCGGCTCGACACTGAAGCTTTCTTT. The chain carries TRBV23-1 and TRBJ1-1; no definite D call. TRBV23-1 is labeled an ORF, and its function is uncertain. V was shortened by 3 bases and J by 3 bases, with 8 bases between the two germline ends. The length of the CDR3 is 13 residues.

The V gene is TRBV27, the J gene TRBJ1-1; 9 bases line up with TRBD1. Germline lookup yields CDR1 MNHEY and CDR2 SMNVEV (reference sequence). V lost 5 bases, J lost 5 bases, and 6 bases stayed unmatched. CDR3 length: 14 residues. The CDR3 coding sequence is TGTGCCAGCAGTAGACAGGGGGTTGGTACTGAAGCTTTCTTT. Translating gives CASSRQGVGTEAFF.

The V call is TRBV21-1, the J call TRBJ1-5; the DNA was not used to check the table's D call, TRBD1. TRBV21-1 is a listed pseudogene. The CDR3 has 15 residues. DNA for the CDR3: TGTGCCAGCAGCGGGGGACAGGGTACGGTCCAGCCCCAGCATTTT. It yields the protein CASSGGQGTVQPQHF.

The V call is TRBV19, the J call TRBJ1-5; TRBD1 matches at 9 bases. The germline gives CDR1 LNHDA, CDR2 SQIVND (reference sequence). V was pared by 3 bases and J by 6 bases, with 9 bases of the junction left unmatched. The CDR3 has 16 amino acids. CDR3 bases: TGTGCCAGTAGTATCACCGGGACAGGGCTCAGTCAGCCCCAGCATTTT. Its protein product is CASSITGTGLSQPQHF.

The J gene is TRBJ2-7, the V gene TRBV18; maybe TRBD1 (6 bases). This CDR3 comprises 14 residues. Germline assignment: CDR1 KGHSH and CDR2 LQKENI. V shed 0 bases and J shed 5 bases, with 11 bases lying between them. In nucleotides, the CDR3 is TGTGCCAGCTCACCACCTCAGGGGTGGAACGAGCAGTACTTC. It codes for CASSPPQGWNEQYF.

This clone was recorded once. This chain uses TRBV11-1 with TRBJ1-3; 8 bases match TRBD1. Unmatched junction bases numbered 4, after V lost 5 bases and J lost 4 bases. CDR3 length: 14 residues. CDR1 and CDR2 (germline): SGHAT, FQDESV (reference sequence). In DNA, the CDR3 is TGTGCCAGCAGCCGGACAGGGTCCGGAAACACCATATATTTT. Amino acid sequence: CASSRTGSGNTIYF.

V usage is TRBV2 and J usage is TRBJ2-1, with D tentatively TRBD2 (6 bases). V was trimmed by 7 bases and J by 6 bases, leaving 19 bases between them. The germline gives CDR1 SNHLY, CDR2 FYNNEI. This CDR3 spans 15 amino acids. Here the CDR3 reads CASTPGTFFSNEQFF. CDR3 in DNA: TGTGCCAGCACCCCCGGGACTTTCTTTTCCAATGAGCAGTTCTTC. Filled out from reference TRBV2 and TRBJ2-1, the complete variable domain reads EPEVTQTPSHQVTQMGQEVILRCVPISNHLYFYWYRQILGQKVEFLVSFYNNEISEKSEIFDDQFSVERPDGSNFTLKIRSTKLEDSAMYFCASTPGTFFSNEQFFGPGTRLTVL.

The rearrangement links TRBV7-8 to TRBJ2-7, with a weak D call TRBD1 (9 bases). Germline V CDR1 and CDR2: SGHVS, FQNEAQ. CDR3 length: 15 amino acids. V dropped 3 bases and J dropped 3 bases, with 15 bases sitting between them. CDR3 sequence reads: CASSFGQGTSYEQYF. The CDR3 bases are TGTGCCAGCAGCTTCGGACAGGGGACTAGCTACGAGCAGTACTTC.

The V call is TRBV11-2, the J call TRBJ2-7, with no clear D. The CDR3 consists of 14 residues. Germline V CDR1 and CDR2: SGHAT, FQNNGV. With 5 bases removed from V and 2 bases from J, the gap between germline ends came to 13 bases. The CDR3 is CASSLGRLTYEQYF. In DNA, the CDR3 is TGTGCCAGCAGCCTCGGAAGGTTGACCTACGAGCAGTACTTC.

The genes are TRBV7-3 and TRBJ2-7; the D gene is possibly TRBD2 (6 bases). CDR1 SGHTA and CDR2 FQGTGA come from the germline V gene. V dropped 2 bases and J dropped 9 bases, with 17 bases sitting between them. This CDR3 is 14 amino acids long. DNA for the CDR3: TGTGCCAGCAGCTTACTTCCGGGAGTATCGGGGCAGTACTTC. Translated, it gives CASSLLPGVSGQYF.

This chain uses TRBV7-8 with TRBJ2-7; 8 bases are shared with TRBD2. The CDR3 is 15 amino acids. Germline trimming cut 5 bases from V and 5 bases from J; bases unmatched to any gene: 11. Per the germline V gene, CDR1 is SGHVS and CDR2 is FQNEAQ. CDR3 sequence reads: CASSLAGGRDHEQYF. As DNA, the CDR3 is TGTGCCAGCAGCCTCGCGGGGGGCAGGGACCACGAGCAGTACTTC. Variable domain in full (rest from reference TRBV7-8 and TRBJ2-7): GAGVSQSPRYKVAKRGQDVALRCDPISGHVSLFWYQQALGQGPEFLTYFQNEAQLDKSGLPSDRFFAERPEGSVSTLKIQRTQQEDSAVYLCASSLAGGRDHEQYFGPGTRLTVT.

In its sample, this clone was seen a few times. The V gene is TRBV7-6, the J gene TRBJ2-2, with a possible D match to TRBD1 (5 bases). Trimming left V 2 bases short and J 4 bases short, with 11 bases between. CDR3 length: 15 amino acids. Germline loops: CDR1 SGHVS, CDR2 FNYEAQ. The CDR3 nucleotides read TGTGCCAGCAGCTTAACCCAGGGCAGCACCGGGGAGCTGTTTTTT. This codes for CASSLTQGSTGELFF.

This chain links TRBV28 with TRBJ1-6; D ambiguous. This CDR3 is built from 13 residues. V lost 7 bases to trimming and J lost 7 bases, with 11 bases between them. Looked up from germline, CDR1 is MDHEN and CDR2 is SYDVKM. CDR3 protein: CASTPEPNSPLHF. In DNA, the CDR3 is TGTGCCAGCACTCCAGAACCCAATTCACCCCTCCACTTT.

The genes are TRBV5-6 and TRBJ1-5; D is perhaps TRBD1 (6 bases). The germline gives CDR1 SGHDT, CDR2 YYEEEE. V shed 4 bases and J shed 0 bases, with 17 bases lying between them. This CDR3 spans 17 amino acids. In DNA, the CDR3 is TGTGCCAGCAGCCACCCCGCCGGGACAAGTAGCAATCAGCCCCAGCATTTT. It specifies CASSHPAGTSSNQPQHF.

The rearrangement joins TRBV7-2 to TRBJ2-1; perhaps TRBD2 as D (5 bases). Trimming left V 3 bases short and J 5 bases short, with 8 bases between. Per germline, CDR1 SGHTA and CDR2 FQGNSA. The CDR3 covers 13 residues. CDR3 coding DNA: TGTGCCAGCAGCTTCGGGGTAAACAATGAGCAGTTCTTC. Its translation is CASSFGVNNEQFF. The full variable domain, rest sourced from reference TRBV7-2 and TRBJ2-1, is GAGVSQSPSNKVTEKGKDVELRCDPISGHTALYWYRQSLGQGLEFLIYFQGNSAPDKSGLPSDRFSAERTGGSVSTLTIQRTQQEDSAVYLCASSFGVNNEQFFGPGTRLTVL.